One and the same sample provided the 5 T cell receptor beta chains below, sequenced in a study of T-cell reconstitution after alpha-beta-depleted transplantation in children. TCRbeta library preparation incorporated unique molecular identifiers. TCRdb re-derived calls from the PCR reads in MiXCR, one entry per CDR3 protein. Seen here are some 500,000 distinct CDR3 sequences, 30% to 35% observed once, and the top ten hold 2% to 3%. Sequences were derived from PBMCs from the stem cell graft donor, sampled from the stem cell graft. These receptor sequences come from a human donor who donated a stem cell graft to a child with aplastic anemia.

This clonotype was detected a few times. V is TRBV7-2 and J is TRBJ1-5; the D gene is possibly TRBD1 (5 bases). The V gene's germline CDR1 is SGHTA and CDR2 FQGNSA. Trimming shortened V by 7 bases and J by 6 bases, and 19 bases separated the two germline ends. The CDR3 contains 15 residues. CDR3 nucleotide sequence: TGTGCCAGCAACATCCAGGGAACCGCTAGTCAGCCCCAGCATTTT. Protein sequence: CASNIQGTASQPQHF.

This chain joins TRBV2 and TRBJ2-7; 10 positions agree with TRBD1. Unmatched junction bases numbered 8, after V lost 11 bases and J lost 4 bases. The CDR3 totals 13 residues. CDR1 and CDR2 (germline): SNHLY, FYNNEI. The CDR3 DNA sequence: TGTGCCTGGCAGGACAGGGGGAGTTACGAGCAGTACGTC. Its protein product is CAWQDRGSYEQYV.

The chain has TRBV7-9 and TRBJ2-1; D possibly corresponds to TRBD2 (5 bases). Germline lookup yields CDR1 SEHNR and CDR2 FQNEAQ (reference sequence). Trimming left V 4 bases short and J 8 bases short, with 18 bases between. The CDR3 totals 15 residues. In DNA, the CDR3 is TGTGCCAGCAGCTCCCGGGCCCCGGCCGGGGATGAGCAGTTCTTC. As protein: CASSSRAPAGDEQFF.

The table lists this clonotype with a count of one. CDR3 nucleotide sequence: TGTGCCAGCAGCTTGGACTTAAGCACAGATACGCAGTATTTT. Protein product: CASSLDLSTDTQYF. The chain has TRBV7-2 and TRBJ2-3, with a weak D call TRBD2 (5 bases). The CDR3 loop spans 14 amino acids. V was clipped by 3 bases and J by 0 bases, with 7 bases between them. Germline CDR1 and CDR2: SGHTA and FQGNSA.

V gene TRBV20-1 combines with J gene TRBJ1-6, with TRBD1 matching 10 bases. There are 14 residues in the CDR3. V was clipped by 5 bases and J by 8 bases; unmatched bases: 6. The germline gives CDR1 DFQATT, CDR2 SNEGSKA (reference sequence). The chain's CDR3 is CSAHSGTGDSPLHF. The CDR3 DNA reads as TGCAGTGCTCACTCCGGGACAGGGGATTCACCCCTCCACTTT.